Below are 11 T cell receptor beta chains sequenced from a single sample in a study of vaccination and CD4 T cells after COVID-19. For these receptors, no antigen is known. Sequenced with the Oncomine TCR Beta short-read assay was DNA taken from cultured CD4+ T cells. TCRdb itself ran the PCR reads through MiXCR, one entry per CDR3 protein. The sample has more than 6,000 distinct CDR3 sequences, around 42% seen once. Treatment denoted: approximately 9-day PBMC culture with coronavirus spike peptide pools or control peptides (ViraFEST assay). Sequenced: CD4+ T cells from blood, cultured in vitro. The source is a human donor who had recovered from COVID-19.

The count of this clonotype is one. The CDR3, as DNA: TGCAGTGCTGGATCCCTCGTCCTAGCGGGAGACGAGCAGTACTTC. Its translation: CSAGSLVLAGDEQYF. The gene calls are TRBV20-1 and TRBJ2-7; 10 bases are a match to TRBD2. The CDR3 runs to 15 residues. Germline V gene data show CDR1 as DFQATT and CDR2 as SNEGSKA (reference sequence). Trimming at V came to 5 bases and at J to 5 bases, leaving 12 bases not matched to a gene.

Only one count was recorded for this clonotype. The CDR3 sequence: CASRRSAGGSNQPQHF. DNA of the CDR3: TGTGCCAGCAGAAGGTCGGCAGGGGGTAGCAATCAGCCCCAGCATTTT. This sequence joins TRBV2 and TRBJ1-5; TRBD1 aligns across 7 bases. The CDR3 runs to 16 residues. Looked up from germline, CDR1 is SNHLY and CDR2 is FYNNEI. V lost 6 bases, J lost 0 bases, and 8 bases stayed unmatched.

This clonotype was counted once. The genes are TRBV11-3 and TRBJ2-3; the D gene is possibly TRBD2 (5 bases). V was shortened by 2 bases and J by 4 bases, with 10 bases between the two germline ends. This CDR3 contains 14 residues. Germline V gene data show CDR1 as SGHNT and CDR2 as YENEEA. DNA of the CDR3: TGTGCCAGCAGCTTATCGACGCGGGCAGATACGCAGTATTTT. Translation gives CASSLSTRADTQYF.

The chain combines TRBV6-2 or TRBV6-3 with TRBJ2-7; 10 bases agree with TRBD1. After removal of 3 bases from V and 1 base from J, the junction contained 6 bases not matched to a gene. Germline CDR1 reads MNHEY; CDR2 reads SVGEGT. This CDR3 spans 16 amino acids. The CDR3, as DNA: TGTGCCAGCAGTTATTTGGGACAGGGGCTTTCCTACGAGCAGTACTTC. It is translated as CASSYLGQGLSYEQYF.

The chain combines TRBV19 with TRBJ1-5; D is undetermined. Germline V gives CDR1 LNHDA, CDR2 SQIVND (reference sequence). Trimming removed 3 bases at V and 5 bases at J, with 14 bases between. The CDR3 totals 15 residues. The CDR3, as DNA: TGTGCCAGTAGTATTTGGGAGCTGGGGTATCAGCCCCAGCATTTT. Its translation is CASSIWELGYQPQHF.

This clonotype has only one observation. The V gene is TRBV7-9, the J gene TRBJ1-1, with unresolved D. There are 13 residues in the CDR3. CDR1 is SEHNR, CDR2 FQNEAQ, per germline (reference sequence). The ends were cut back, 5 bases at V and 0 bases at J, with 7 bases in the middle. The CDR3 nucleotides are TGTGCCAGCAGCGGAAATATGAACACTGAAGCTTTCTTT. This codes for CASSGNMNTEAFF.

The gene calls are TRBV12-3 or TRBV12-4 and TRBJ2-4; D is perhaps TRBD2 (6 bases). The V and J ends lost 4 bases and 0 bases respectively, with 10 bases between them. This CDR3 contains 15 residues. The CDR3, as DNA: TGTGCCAGCAGTTCATTAGCGGAAGCCAAAAACATTCAGTACTTC. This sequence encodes CASSSLAEAKNIQYF.

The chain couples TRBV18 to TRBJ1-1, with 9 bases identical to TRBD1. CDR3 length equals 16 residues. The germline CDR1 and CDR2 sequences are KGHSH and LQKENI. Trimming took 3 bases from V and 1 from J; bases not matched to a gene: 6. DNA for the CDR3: TGTGCCAGCTCACCTGTCCCGGGACAGGGGAACACTGAAGCTTTCTTT. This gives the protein CASSPVPGQGNTEAFF.

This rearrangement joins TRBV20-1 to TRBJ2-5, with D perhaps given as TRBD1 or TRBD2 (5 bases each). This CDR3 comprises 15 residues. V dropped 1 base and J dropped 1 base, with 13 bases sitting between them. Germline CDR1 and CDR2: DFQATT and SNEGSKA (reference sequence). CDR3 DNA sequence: TGCAGTGCTAGAGTTGGCACGGGACCCCAAGAGACCCAGTACTTC. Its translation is CSARVGTGPQETQYF.

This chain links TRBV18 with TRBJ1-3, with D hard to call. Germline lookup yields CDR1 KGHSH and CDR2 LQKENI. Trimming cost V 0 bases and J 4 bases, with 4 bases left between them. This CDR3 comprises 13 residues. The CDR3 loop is CASSPPAGNTIYF. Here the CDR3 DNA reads TGTGCCAGCTCACCACCGGCGGGAAACACCATATATTTT.

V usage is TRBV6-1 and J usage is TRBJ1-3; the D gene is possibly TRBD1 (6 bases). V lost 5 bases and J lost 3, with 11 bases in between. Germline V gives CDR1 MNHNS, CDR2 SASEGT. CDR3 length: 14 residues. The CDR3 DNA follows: TGTGCCAGCAGTCTGACAGGATTTGGAAACACCATATATTTT. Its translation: CASSLTGFGNTIYF.